The 16 T cell receptor beta chains presented below share a single source sample, sequenced in a study of blood T cell repertoires in COVID-19. Clones were read by immunoSEQ multiplex PCR, and TCRdb kept only the in-frame ones, dropping some. The sample lists about 100,000 clones; just under 80% were seen once. Sequencing input: peripheral blood. All receptors derive from a woman in her seventies with acute or convalescent COVID-19.

J is TRBJ2-5 and V is TRBV6-5; the D gene is possibly TRBD1 (5 bases). Germline-derived CDR1 and CDR2 are MNHEY and SVGAGI. This CDR3 has 16 amino acids. Between the trimmed V and J ends, which lost 0 bases and 3 bases, there was a span of 14 bases. The CDR3 loop is CASSYSGPGREETQYF. The DNA of the CDR3 is TGTGCCAGCAGTTACTCGGGGCCAGGCAGGGAAGAGACCCAGTACTTC.

The V gene is TRBV21-1, the J gene TRBJ1-6; the DNA was not used to check the table's D call, TRBD1. TRBV21-1 is deemed a pseudogene. The CDR3 has 18 residues. Here the CDR3 reads CASSTSTGCPLYNSPLHF. The DNA of the CDR3 is TGTGCCAGCAGCACGTCGACAGGCTGTCCTCTCTATAATTCACCCCTCCACTTT.

This chain uses TRBV6-5 with TRBJ2-7, with 7 nucleotides matching TRBD1. Unmatched junction bases numbered 7, after V lost 8 bases and J lost 0 bases. The CDR3 covers 14 residues. CDR1 MNHEY and CDR2 SVGAGI come from the germline V gene. As DNA, the CDR3 is TGTGCCAGCTCACGGGACAGACACTCCTACGAGCAGTACGTC. It translates to CASSRDRHSYEQYV.

The gene calls are TRBV28 and TRBJ1-3; a weak D match, TRBD1 (6 bases). V was shortened by 7 bases and J by 2 bases, with 12 bases between the two germline ends. The CDR3 loop spans 14 amino acids. Germline loops: CDR1 MDHEN, CDR2 SYDVKM. The CDR3 DNA reads as TGTGCCAGCACAACTCAGGGGACTGGAAACACCATATATTTT. Its protein is CASTTQGTGNTIYF.

V and J are TRBV11-2 and TRBJ1-2; D unresolved. The germline V and J ends were trimmed by 3 bases and 6 bases, with 11 bases remaining between them. Germline assignment: CDR1 SGHAT and CDR2 FQNNGV. The CDR3 is made up of 13 amino acids. The CDR3 DNA is TGTGCCAGCAGCTTGTCCCGAACGGATGGCTACACCTTC. This sequence encodes CASSLSRTDGYTF.

J is TRBJ2-2 and V is TRBV28; maybe TRBD2 (5 bases). Trimming pared 5 bases from V and 6 bases from J, leaving 16 bases between. CDR1 and CDR2 from the germline V gene are MDHEN and SYDVKM. The length of the CDR3 is 15 residues. The CDR3 protein is CASSPPGSFAGELFF. The CDR3 nucleotides are TGTGCCAGCAGTCCCCCTGGGAGTTTCGCCGGGGAGCTGTTTTTT.

The chain carries TRBV4-1 and TRBJ2-5, with a tentative D call TRBD2 (6 bases). V shed 6 bases and J shed 10 bases, with 30 bases lying between them. The CDR3 length is 17 residues. Per the germline V gene, CDR1 is MGHRA and CDR2 is YSYEKL. The CDR3 DNA sequence: TGCGCCAGCAGGGAGGGGAAGTGGGACCGCCCCGGGCAGGACCAGTACTTC. This encodes CASREGKWDRPGQDQYF.

This chain joins TRBV19 and TRBJ2-2, with D perhaps matching TRBD1 (5 bases). CDR3 length equals 16 residues. The V end lost 3 bases, the J end lost 4 bases, and 15 bases lay between the germline ends. The germline CDR1 and CDR2 sequences are LNHDA and SQIVND (reference sequence). This CDR3 is CASSMDQGLVTGELFF. DNA for the CDR3: TGTGCCAGTAGTATGGATCAGGGCTTAGTCACCGGGGAGCTGTTTTTT.

This clone was observed a single time. This chain uses TRBV2 with TRBJ1-4; D unresolved. The length of the CDR3 is 15 residues. Trimming stripped 2 bases from V and 7 bases from J, with 14 bases between. Germline CDR1 reads SNHLY; CDR2 reads FYNNEI. The CDR3 loop reads CASSEYGVSIEKLFF. As DNA, the CDR3 is TGTGCCAGCAGTGAATACGGAGTATCAATTGAAAAACTGTTTTTT.

The rearrangement uses TRBV5-5 and TRBJ1-5, with D tentatively TRBD1 (5 bases). CDR1 is SGHKS and CDR2 is YYEKEE in the germline V gene (reference sequence). Trimming pared 4 bases from V and 4 bases from J, leaving 15 bases between. This CDR3 comprises 15 residues. As DNA, the CDR3 is TGTGCCAGCAGCCAAGAAGGGGAATGGAATCAGCCCCAGCATTTT. It is translated as CASSQEGEWNQPQHF. The whole variable domain, remainder taken from reference TRBV5-5 and TRBJ1-5, is DAGVTQSPTHLIKTRGQQVTLRCSPISGHKSVSWYQQVLGQGPQFIFQYYEKEERGRGNFPDRFSARQFPNYSSELNVNALLLGDSALYLCASSQEGEWNQPQHFGDGTRLSIL.

This chain connects TRBV19 to TRBJ1-1; D possibly corresponds to TRBD1 (5 bases). Germline CDR1 is LNHDA and CDR2 is SQIVND (reference sequence). This CDR3 comprises 14 residues. Trimming stripped 6 bases from V and 12 bases from J, with 23 bases between. CDR3 nucleotide sequence: TGTGCCAGTAGGTCTCCGGGACTGGGGGGTTCAACTTTCTTT. Its translation is CASRSPGLGGSTFF.

This clone is a singleton in its sample. The chain has TRBV19 and TRBJ1-1, with 7 nucleotides matching TRBD1. Trimming cost V 6 bases and J 0 bases; bases outside gene matches: 7. The CDR3 length is 15 residues. Germline CDR1 is LNHDA and CDR2 is SQIVND (reference sequence). The CDR3 nucleotides are TGTGCCAGTAGAAGACAGGGTGGCCTGAACACTGAAGCTTTCTTT. This codes for CASRRQGGLNTEAFF.

This clone was seen repeatedly, ten times or more. This CDR3 is CASSSRETQYF. CDR3 sequence (DNA): TGTGCCAGCAGTTCGAGGGAGACCCAGTACTTC. The V call is TRBV12-3 or TRBV12-4, the J call TRBJ2-5, with D hard to call. This CDR3 spans 11 amino acids. V lost 4 bases, J lost 5 bases, and 5 bases lay in between.

The V gene is TRBV5-5, the J gene TRBJ2-3, with 14 nucleotides matching TRBD2. The length of the CDR3 is 16 residues. Trimming cost V 0 bases and J 3 bases; bases outside gene matches: 0. CDR1 and CDR2 from the germline V gene are SGHKS and YYEKEE (reference sequence). This chain's CDR3 is CASSLGLAGGTDTQYF. CDR3 DNA sequence: TGTGCCAGCAGCTTGGGACTAGCGGGGGGGACAGATACGCAGTATTTT.

The V call is TRBV7-2, the J call TRBJ1-1, with a weak D call TRBD1 (6 bases). This CDR3 is 12 amino acids long. Trimming removed 2 bases from V and 5 bases from J, with 6 bases in between. From germline, CDR1 is SGHTA and CDR2 FQGNSA. CDR3 DNA sequence: TGTGCCAGCAGCTTAAGGGGGACTGAAGCTTTCTTT. Translation: CASSLRGTEAFF.

The rearrangement uses TRBV6-1 and TRBJ1-5, with TRBD1 matching 8 bases. The CDR3 has 14 amino acids. Trimming at V came to 5 bases and at J to 6 bases, leaving 6 bases not matched to a gene. Germline lookup yields CDR1 MNHNS and CDR2 SASEGT. The CDR3 nucleotides are TGTGCCAGCAGTTCTTCAGGGGGCGGTCAGCCCCAGCATTTT. This translates into CASSSSGGGQPQHF.